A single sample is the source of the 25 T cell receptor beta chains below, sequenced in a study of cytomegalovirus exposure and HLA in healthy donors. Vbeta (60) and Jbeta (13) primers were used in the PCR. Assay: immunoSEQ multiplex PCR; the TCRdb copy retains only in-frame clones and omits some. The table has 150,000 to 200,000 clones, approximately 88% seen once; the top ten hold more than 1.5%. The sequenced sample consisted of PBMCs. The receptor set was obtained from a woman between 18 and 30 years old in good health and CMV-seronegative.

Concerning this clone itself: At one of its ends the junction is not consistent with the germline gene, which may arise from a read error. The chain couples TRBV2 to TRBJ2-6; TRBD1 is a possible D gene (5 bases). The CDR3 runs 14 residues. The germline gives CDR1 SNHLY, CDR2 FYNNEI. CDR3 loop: CASSVSSGANGLTF. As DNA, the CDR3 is TGTGCCAGCAGTGTGAGCTCTGGGGCCAACGGCCTGACTTTC.

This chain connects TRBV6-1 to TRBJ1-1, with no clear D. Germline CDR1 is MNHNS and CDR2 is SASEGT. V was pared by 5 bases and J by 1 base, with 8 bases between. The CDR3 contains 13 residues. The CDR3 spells CASSLPRNTEAFF. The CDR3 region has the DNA TGTGCCAGCAGTCTCCCCCGGAACACTGAAGCTTTCTTT.

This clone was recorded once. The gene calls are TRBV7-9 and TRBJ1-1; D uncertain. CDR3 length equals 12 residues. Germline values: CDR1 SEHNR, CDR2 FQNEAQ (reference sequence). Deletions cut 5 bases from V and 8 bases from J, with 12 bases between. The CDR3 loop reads CASSQIGMEAFF. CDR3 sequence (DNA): TGTGCCAGCAGCCAAATCGGGATGGAAGCTTTCTTT.

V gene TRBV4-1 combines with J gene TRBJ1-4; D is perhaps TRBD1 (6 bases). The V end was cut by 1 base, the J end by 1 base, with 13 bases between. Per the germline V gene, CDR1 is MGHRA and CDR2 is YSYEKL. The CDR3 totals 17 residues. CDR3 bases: TGCGCCAGCAGCCAAGGGCGGGGGCGGGGAACTAATGAAAAACTGTTTTTT. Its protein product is CASSQGRGRGTNEKLFF.

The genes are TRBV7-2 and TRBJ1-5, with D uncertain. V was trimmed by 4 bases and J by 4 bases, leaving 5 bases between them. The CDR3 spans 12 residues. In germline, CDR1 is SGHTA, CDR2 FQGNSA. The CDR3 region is CASSSPNQPQHF. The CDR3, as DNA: TGTGCCAGCAGCTCCCCTAATCAGCCCCAGCATTTT. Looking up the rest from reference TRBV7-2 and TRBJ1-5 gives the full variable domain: GAGVSQSPSNKVTEKGKDVELRCDPISGHTALYWYRQSLGQGLEFLIYFQGNSAPDKSGLPSDRFSAERTGGSVSTLTIQRTQQEDSAVYLCASSSPNQPQHFGDGTRLSIL.

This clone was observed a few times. The CDR3 coding sequence is TGCGCCAGCAGTCAACCCCGGGACAGGGGGGACGAGCAGTACTTC. It specifies CASSQPRDRGDEQYF. This sequence joins TRBV23-1 and TRBJ2-7, with 11 bases aligning to TRBD1. TRBV23-1 is annotated as an ORF whose role is uncertain. V was pared by 2 bases and J by 5 bases, with 5 bases of the junction left unmatched. The CDR3 has 15 amino acids.

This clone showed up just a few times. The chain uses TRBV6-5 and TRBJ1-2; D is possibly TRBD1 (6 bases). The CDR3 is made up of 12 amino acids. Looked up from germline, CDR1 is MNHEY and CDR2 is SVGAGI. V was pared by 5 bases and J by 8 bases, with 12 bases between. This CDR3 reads CASSPTGLGYTF. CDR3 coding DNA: TGTGCCAGCAGTCCTACAGGGCTGGGCTACACCTTC.

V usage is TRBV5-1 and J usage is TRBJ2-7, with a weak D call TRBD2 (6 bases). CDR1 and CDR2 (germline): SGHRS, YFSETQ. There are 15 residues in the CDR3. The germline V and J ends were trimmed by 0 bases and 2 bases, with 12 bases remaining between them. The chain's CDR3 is CASSLAHGRTYEQYF. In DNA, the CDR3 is TGCGCCAGCAGCTTGGCCCATGGGAGGACCTACGAGCAGTACTTC.

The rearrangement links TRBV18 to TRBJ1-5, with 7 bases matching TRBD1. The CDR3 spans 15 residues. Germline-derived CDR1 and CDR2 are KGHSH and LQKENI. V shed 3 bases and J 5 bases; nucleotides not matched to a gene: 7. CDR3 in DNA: TGTGCCAGCTCACCGCTAACAGGGGTGGATCAGCCCCAGCATTTT. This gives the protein CASSPLTGVDQPQHF.

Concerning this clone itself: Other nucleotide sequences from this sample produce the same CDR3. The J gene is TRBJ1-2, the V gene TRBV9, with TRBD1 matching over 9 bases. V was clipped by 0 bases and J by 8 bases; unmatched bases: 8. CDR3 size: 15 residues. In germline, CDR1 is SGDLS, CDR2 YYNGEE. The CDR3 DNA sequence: TGTGCCAGCAGCGTAGGGCGGGGACAGGGAGAAGGCTACACCTTC. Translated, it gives CASSVGRGQGEGYTF.

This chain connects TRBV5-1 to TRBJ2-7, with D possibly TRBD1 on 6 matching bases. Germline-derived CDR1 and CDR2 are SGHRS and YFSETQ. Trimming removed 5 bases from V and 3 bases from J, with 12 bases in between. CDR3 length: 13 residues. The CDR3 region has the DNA TGCGCCAGCAGAAATGGACAGTACTACGAGCAGTACTTC. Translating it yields CASRNGQYYEQYF. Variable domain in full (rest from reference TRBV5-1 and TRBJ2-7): KAGVTQTPRYLIKTRGQQVTLSCSPISGHRSVSWYQQTPGQGLQFLFEYFSETQRNKGNFPGRFSGRQFSNSRSEMNVSTLELGDSALYLCASRNGQYYEQYFGPGTRLTVT.

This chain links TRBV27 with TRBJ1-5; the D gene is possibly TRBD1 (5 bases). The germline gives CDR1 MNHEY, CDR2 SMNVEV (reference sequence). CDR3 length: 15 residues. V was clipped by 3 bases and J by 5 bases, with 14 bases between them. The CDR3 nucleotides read TGTGCCAGCAGTTTCCCAGGGACGGGAGATCAGCCCCAGCATTTT. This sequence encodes CASSFPGTGDQPQHF.

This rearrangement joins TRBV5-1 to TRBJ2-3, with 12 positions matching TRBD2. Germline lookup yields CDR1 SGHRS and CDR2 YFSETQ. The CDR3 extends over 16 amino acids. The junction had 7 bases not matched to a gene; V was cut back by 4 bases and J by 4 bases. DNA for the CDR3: TGCGCCAGCAGCCGACGGACTAGCGGGATGCCAGATACGCAGTATTTT. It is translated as CASSRRTSGMPDTQYF.

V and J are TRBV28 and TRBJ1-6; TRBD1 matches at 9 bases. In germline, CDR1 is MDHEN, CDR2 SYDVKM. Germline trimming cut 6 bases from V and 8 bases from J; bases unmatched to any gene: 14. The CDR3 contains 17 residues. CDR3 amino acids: CASSWTGTGIIDSPLHF. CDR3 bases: TGTGCCAGCAGCTGGACCGGGACAGGGATAATCGATTCACCCCTCCACTTT.

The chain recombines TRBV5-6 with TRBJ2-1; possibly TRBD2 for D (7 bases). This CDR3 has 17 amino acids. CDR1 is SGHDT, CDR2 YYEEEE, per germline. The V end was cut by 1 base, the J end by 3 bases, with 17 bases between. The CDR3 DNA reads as TGTGCCAGCAGCTTGTGGTCGGGGGGCACTGACTACAATGAGCAGTTCTTC. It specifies CASSLWSGGTDYNEQFF. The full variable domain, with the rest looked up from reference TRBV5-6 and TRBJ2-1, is DAGVTQSPTHLIKTRGQQVTLRCSPKSGHDTVSWYQQALGQGPQFIFQYYEEEERQRGNFPDRFSGHQFPNYSSELNVNALLLGDSALYLCASSLWSGGTDYNEQFFGPGTRLTVL.

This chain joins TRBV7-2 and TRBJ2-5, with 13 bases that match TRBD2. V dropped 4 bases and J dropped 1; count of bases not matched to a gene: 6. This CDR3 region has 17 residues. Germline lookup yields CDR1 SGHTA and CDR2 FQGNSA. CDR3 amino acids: CASSSRLAGGLQETQYF. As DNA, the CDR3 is TGTGCCAGCAGCTCCCGACTAGCGGGGGGACTCCAAGAGACCCAGTACTTC.

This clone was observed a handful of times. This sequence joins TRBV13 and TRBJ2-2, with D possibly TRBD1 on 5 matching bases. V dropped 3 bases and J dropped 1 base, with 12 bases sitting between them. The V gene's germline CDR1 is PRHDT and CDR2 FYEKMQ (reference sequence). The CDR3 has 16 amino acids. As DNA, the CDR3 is TGTGCCAGCAGCTTCCAGGGCTCGTTGAACACCGGGGAGCTGTTTTTT. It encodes CASSFQGSLNTGELFF.

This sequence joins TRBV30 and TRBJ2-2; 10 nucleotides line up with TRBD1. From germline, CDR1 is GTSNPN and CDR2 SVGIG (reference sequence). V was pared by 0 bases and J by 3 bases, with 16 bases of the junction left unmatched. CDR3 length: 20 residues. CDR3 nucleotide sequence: TGTGCCTGGAGTGTAGGCCGGGACAGGGGTCGGGTGCTCGACACCGGGGAGCTGTTTTTT. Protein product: CAWSVGRDRGRVLDTGELFF. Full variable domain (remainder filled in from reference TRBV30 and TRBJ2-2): SQTIHQWPATLVQPVGSPLSLECTVEGTSNPNLYWYRQAAGRGLQLLFYSVGIGQISSEVPQNLSASRPQDRQFILSSKKLLLSDSGFYLCAWSVGRDRGRVLDTGELFFGEGSRLTVL.

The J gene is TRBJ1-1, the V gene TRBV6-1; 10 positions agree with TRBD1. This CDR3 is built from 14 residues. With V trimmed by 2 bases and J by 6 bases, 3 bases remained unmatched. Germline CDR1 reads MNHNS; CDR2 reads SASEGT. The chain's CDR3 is CASSEPGTGAEAFF. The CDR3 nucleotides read TGTGCCAGCAGTGAACCCGGGACAGGGGCTGAAGCTTTCTTT.

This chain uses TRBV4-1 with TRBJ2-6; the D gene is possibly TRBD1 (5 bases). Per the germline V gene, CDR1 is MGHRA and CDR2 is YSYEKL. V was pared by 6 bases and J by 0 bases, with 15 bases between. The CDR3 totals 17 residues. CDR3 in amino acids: CASSNPGRSSGANVLTF. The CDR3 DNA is TGCGCCAGCAGTAACCCAGGGCGAAGCTCTGGGGCCAACGTCCTGACTTTC.

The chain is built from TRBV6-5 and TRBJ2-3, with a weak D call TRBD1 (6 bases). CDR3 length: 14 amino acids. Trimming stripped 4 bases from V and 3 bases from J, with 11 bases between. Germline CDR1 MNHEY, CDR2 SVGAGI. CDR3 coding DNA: TGTGCCAGCAGTTGGACAGACCTTACAGATACGCAGTATTTT. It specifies CASSWTDLTDTQYF.

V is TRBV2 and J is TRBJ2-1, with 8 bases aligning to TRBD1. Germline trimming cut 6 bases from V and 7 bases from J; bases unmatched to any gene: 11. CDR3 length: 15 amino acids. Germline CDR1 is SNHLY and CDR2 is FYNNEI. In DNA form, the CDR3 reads TGTGCCAGCAGCGCCGACAGGGGAAGGGGTAATGAGCAGTTCTTC. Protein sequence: CASSADRGRGNEQFF. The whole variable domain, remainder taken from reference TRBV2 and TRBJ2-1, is EPEVTQTPSHQVTQMGQEVILRCVPISNHLYFYWYRQILGQKVEFLVSFYNNEISEKSEIFDDQFSVERPDGSNFTLKIRSTKLEDSAMYFCASSADRGRGNEQFFGPGTRLTVL.

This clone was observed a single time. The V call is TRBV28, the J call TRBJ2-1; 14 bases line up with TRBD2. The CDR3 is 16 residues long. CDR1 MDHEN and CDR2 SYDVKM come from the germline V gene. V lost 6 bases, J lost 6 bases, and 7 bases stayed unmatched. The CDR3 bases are TGTGCCAGCAGACCTCCGGGACTAGCGGGGGCCAATGAGCAGTTCTTC. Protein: CASRPPGLAGANEQFF.

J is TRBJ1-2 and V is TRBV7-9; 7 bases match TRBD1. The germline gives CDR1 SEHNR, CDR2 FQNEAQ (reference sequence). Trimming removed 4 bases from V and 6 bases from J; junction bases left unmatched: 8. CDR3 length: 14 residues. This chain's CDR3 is CASSSRTGTDGYTF. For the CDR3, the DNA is TGTGCCAGCAGCTCAAGGACAGGAACAGATGGCTACACCTTC. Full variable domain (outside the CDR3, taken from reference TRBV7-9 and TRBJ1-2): DTGVSQNPRHKITKRGQNVTFRCDPISEHNRLYWYRQTLGQGPEFLTYFQNEAQLEKSRLLSDRFSAERPKGSFSTLEIQRTEQGDSAMYLCASSSRTGTDGYTFGSGTRLTVV.

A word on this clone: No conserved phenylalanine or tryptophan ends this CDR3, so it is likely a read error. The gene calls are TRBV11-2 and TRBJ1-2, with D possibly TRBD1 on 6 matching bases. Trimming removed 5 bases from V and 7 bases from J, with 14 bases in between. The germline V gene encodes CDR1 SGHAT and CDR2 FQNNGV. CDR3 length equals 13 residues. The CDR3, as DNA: TGTGCCAGCAGCCCGACAGGACTGGGTGGCTACACCCTC. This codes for CASSPTGLGGYTL.